These T cell receptor beta chains were read from a single sample in a study of somatic mutations in cytotoxic T cells in rheumatoid arthritis. Some clones are missing from TCRdb's copy, which holds only in-frame ones; the method was immunoSEQ multiplex PCR. Of 10,000 or so clones in the sample, roughly 85% were seen once. Material for sequencing was CD8+ T cells sorted from blood. These receptors all stem from an adult with rheumatoid arthritis. CDR3s include the opening cysteine and the closing phenylalanine or tryptophan.

TRBV7-6 CASSLGGYRGGDEKLFF
TRBV5-6 CASSLGYGPNEQFF
TRBV7-8 CASSLAGSSYEQYF
TRBV6-6 CASSYWESTDTQYF
TRBV4-1 CASSRGGGGYWEETQYF
TRBV4-3 CASSQERSYTGGYTF
TRBV9 CASSTSTGRETQYF
TRBV7-9 CASSSPSGVAKNIQYF
TRBV7-8 CASSSRGGSESDTQYF
TRBV28 CASSFREGPSGELFF
TRBV27 CASRDRGINQPQHF
TRBV9 CASSVGPGQEEEQYF
TRBV7-9 CASSQGRGSYEQYF
TRBV6-1 CASSDRQGGSPLHF
TRBV27 CASGENSVYGQYF
TRBV4-2 CASSQESLDGQFF
TRBV28 CATTATWSGANVLTF
TRBV10-2 CASSAWTGSSGNTIYF
TRBV19 CASSIDDAVEAFF
TRBV4-2 CASSQDLAGHGTDTQYF
TRBV28 CASRARGPTYEQYF
TRBV19 CASSMGGNTEAFF
TRBV5-1 CASNPLAGAPRTGELFF
TRBV16 CASSQGAGMNTEAFF
TRBV5-1 CASSPAGELFGNQPQHF
TRBV10-3 CAIRELAGDSNEQYF
TRBV5-4 CASSLWTGNYGYTF
TRBV7-3 CASSLGDSSEQYF
TRBV10-1 CASSLLQGGTEAFF
TRBV29-1 CSVSGTEYNSPLHF
TRBV19 CASRPFSSGSEQFF
TRBV6-6 CASETGSSLGEQFF
TRBV25-1 CASSGMLNANEKLFF
TRBV6-1 CASSAERQGEDLYNEQFF
TRBV6-5 CASSGDERGGNEQFF
TRBV5-1 CASSLGSGPETQYF
TRBV6-5 CASSYSSSGNEQYF
TRBV4-1 CASSRGTSGSSPEQYF
TRBV27 CASSLGASTGELFF
TRBV5-1 CASSLTSGTFHNEQFF
TRBV9 CASSDRTGIRANEQFF
TRBV7-9 CASSFTGEQYF
TRBV19 CASSSWMSGYTF
TRBV28 CASSTVGLAGTDTQYF
TRBV6-1 CASSAYEQYF
TRBV6-4 CASSVAGGDYEQYF
TRBV6-5 CASSLGGGNYGYTF
TRBV12-5 CASPRGTQYF
TRBV4-1 CASSQWRDTAYEQYF
TRBV25-1 CASSREFFRSLNTEAFF
TRBV21-1 CASSGGTGYNSPLHF
TRBV5-5 CASSLQGRPNEKLFF
TRBV6-6 CASGPGAYTEAFF